This TCR beta chain is drawn from a study of T cell responses to AZD1222 COVID-19 vaccine. Per germline, CDR1 SQVTM and CDR2 ANQGSEA. Trimming cost V 4 bases and J 0 bases, with 7 bases left between them. The CDR3 has 13 residues. Sequencing was performed with immunoSEQ multiplex PCR; in TCRdb, only in-frame clones are kept and a portion is missing. The sample lists some 120,000 clones; more than 85% were seen once. Note on this clone: The antigen is not known.

Points from the study as a whole: Clonal diversity was possibly underestimated, and the donors were mostly white British, with more females. Reports indicate that nearly half of spike-specific TCRs are directed at unmutated variant regions.

The gene calls are TRBV29-1 and TRBJ1-5; D gene unclear. This receptor was identified in an adult in good health. Source: peripheral blood, taken on day 0 of AZD1222 vaccination. CDR3 residues: CSVAFNSNQPQHF. CDR3 nucleotide sequence: TGCAGCGTTGCTTTCAATAGCAATCAGCCCCAGCATTTT.